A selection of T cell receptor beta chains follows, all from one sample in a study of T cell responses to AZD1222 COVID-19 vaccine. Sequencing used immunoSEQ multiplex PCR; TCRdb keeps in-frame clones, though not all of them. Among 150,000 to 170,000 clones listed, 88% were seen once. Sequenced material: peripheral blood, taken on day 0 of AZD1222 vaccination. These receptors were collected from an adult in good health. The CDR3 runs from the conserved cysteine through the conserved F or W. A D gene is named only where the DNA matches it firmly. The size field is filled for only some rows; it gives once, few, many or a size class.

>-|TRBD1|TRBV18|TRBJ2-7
TGTGCCAGCTCACCAGCGGGGACAGGGCGCTACGAGCAGTACTTC
CASSPAGTGRYEQYF
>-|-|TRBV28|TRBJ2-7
TGTGCCAGCTCCGAGCAGTACGAGCAGTACTTC
CASSEQYEQYF
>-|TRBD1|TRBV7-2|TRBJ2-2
TGTGCCAGCAGCTTAGAACAGGGGCGAGCCACCGGGGAGCTGTTTTTT
CASSLEQGRATGELFF
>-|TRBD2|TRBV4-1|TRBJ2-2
TGCGCCAGCAGCCAAGAAGCTAGCGGGAACACCGGGGAGCTGTTTTTT
CASSQEASGNTGELFF
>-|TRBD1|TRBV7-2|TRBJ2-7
TGTGCCAGCAGCTACCGACAGGGGTTCGAGCAGTACTTC
CASSYRQGFEQYF
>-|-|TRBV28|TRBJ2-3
TGTGCCAGCAGTTTACAGGCAGGGACAGATACGCAGTATTTT
CASSLQAGTDTQYF
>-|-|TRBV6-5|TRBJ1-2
TGTGCCAGCAGTTATAGTGGAAACAGCTATGGCTACACCTTC
CASSYSGNSYGYTF
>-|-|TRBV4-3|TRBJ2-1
TGCGCCAGCAGCCAAGATACGGGACTTCTTGGGGGGTATGAGCAGTTCTTC
CASSQDTGLLGGYEQFF
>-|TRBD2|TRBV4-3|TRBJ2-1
TGCGCCAGCAGCCAAGATCCGGGGGGGCTCTCCTACAATGAGCAGTTCTTC
CASSQDPGGLSYNEQFF
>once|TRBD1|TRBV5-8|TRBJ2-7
TGTGCCAGCAGCTTGGAGGACAGGGGCGGAGAGCAGTACTTC
CASSLEDRGGEQYF
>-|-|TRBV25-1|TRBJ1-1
TGTGCCAGCAGTGAGACTAGGACGGGAGTTGGGACTGAAGCTTTCTTT
CASSETRTGVGTEAFF
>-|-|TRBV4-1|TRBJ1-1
TGCGCCAGCAGCCAAGTTATGGGGGAAGCTTTCTTT
CASSQVMGEAFF
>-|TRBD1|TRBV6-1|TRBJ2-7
TGTGCCAGCAGGTCCGGGACAGGTGGATACGAGCAGTACTTC
CASRSGTGGYEQYF
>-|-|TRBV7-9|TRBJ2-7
TGTGCCAGCAGCTCCGGACAGACCGAGCAGTACTTC
CASSSGQTEQYF
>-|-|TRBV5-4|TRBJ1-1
TGTGCCAGCAGCTTGGTTGAGAGCACTGAAGCTTTCTTT
CASSLVESTEAFF
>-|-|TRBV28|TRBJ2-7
TGTGCCAGCAGTTACAGATCCTACGAGCAGTACTTC
CASSYRSYEQYF
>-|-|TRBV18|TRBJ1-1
TGTGCCAGCACAACTTCCCCGGGAACTGAAGCTTTCTTT
CASTTSPGTEAFF
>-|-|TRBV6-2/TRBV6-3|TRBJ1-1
TGTGCCAGCAGCTTGGGGGACCGGGACACTGAAGCTTTCTTT
CASSLGDRDTEAFF
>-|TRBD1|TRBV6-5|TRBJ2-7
TGTGCCAGCAGGACTTCACAGGGGGGCTCCTACGAGCAGTACTTC
CASRTSQGGSYEQYF
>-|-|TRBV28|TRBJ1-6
TGTGCCAGCAGTTTAGCCGGAGGGACCAATTCACCCCTCCACTTT
CASSLAGGTNSPLHF
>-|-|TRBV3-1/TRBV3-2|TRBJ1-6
TGTGCCAGCAGCCCCGGCAGGGAATCACCCCTCCACTTT
CASSPGRESPLHF
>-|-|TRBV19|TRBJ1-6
TGTGCCAGTAGTAGGGGGACCGAATATAATTCACCCCTCCACTTT
CASSRGTEYNSPLHF
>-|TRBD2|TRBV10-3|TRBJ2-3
TGTGCCATCAGACTAGCGGGGGGAGCAGATACGCAGTATTTT
CAIRLAGGADTQYF
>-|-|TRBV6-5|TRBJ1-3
TGTGCCAGCAGGGACAGACCCTCTGGAAACACCATATATTTT
CASRDRPSGNTIYF
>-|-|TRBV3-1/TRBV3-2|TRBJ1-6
TGTGCCAGCAGCCCCCCGAGAGGGGCGAGCAATTCACCCCTCCACTTT
CASSPPRGASNSPLHF
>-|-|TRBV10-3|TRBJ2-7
TGTGCCATCAGTGGGACTTCCTACGAGCAGTACTTC
CAISGTSYEQYF
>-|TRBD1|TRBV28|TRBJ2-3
TGTGCCAGCAGCCTAGGGACAGTAGGGATAGATACGCAGTATTTT
CASSLGTVGIDTQYF
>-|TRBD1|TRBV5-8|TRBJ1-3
TGTGCCAGCAGCCGGACAGGCTCTGGAAACACCATATATTTT
CASSRTGSGNTIYF